This T cell receptor (beta chain) was profiled in a study of beta chain features in type 1 diabetes. A few counts support this clone. What it binds is not known. Sequencing targeted expressed TCRB transcripts, as all isolated RNA had been reverse transcribed. Produced via immunoSEQ multiplex PCR; TCRdb's table is partial and in-frame only. The table lists a few hundred thousand clones, around a tenth of them singletons, with 0.55% to 0.75% in the top ten. Trimming removed 2 bases at V and 3 bases at J, with 8 bases between. The CDR3 has 13 residues. Germline V gene data show CDR1 as MNHNY and CDR2 as SVGAGI (reference sequence). Study results and caveats: TCRB CDR3s from Type 1 diabetes patients were moderately but significantly shorter in all four CD4+ subsets. In comparison with healthy donors, patients had naive, central memory and Treg TCRB repertoires that appeared more similar.

The TCR comes from a man aged 30-40 years with type 1 diabetes. This rearrangement joins TRBV6-6 to TRBJ2-7; D not resolved. Sequencing used central memory CD4+ T cells from blood. The CDR3, as DNA: TGTGCCAGCAGTTACGGTCTGGGCTACGAGCAGTACTTC. Translating gives CASSYGLGYEQYF.